One and the same sample provided the 4 T cell receptor beta chains below, sequenced in a study of T cells in women clearing cervical HPV infection. Here immunoSEQ multiplex PCR was the method, and the copy in TCRdb shows in-frame clones only, minus some. Reported are more than 25,000 clones; the ten largest clones contain 3.7%. The sample taken for sequencing was blood buffy coat. The receptors were gathered from a woman between 18 and 70 years old with a cervical HPV16 infection that either progressed to CIN3+ or cleared (not recorded which).

The CDR3 spells CASSERQGSNQPQHF. The covered CDR3 bases are TGTGCCAGCAGTGAAAGACAGGGCAGCAATCAGCCC. V and J are TRBV2 and TRBJ1-5; 7 bases map to TRBD1. The sequence runs out 3 residues before the end of the CDR3; the remainder is reconstructed from the germline J gene. The CDR3 has 15 residues. The germline CDR1 and CDR2 sequences are SNHLY and FYNNEI. The V and J ends lost 2 bases and 1 base, in that order; junction bases with no gene match: 2.

To note about this clone: The missing CDR3 end, 3 residues past where the read stops, is filled in from the germline J gene. The rearrangement uses TRBV6-2 or TRBV6-3 and TRBJ2-3; TRBD1 is a possible D gene (6 bases). The CDR3 sequence is 15 residues long. Germline CDR1 MNHEY, CDR2 SVGEGT. CDR3 bases read: TGTGCCAGCAGTTCACTACTTACAGGGAAAGAGACG. This gives the protein CASSSLLTGKET. The full CDR3 protein is CASSSLLTGKETQYF.

A note on this clone: The CDR3 goes on 3 residues after the read ends, and that part is filled in from the germline J gene. The chain is built from TRBV5-4 and TRBJ2-3, with D perhaps matching TRBD1 (6 bases). The ends were cut back, 4 bases at V and 0 bases at J, with 12 bases in the middle. The CDR3 spans 15 residues. CDR1 is SGHNT and CDR2 is YYREEE in the germline V gene (reference sequence). The CDR3 bases that were read are TGTGCCAGCAGCCCTGGACAGCATAGCACAGATACG. Encoded protein: CASSPGQHSTDT. The full CDR3 reads CASSPGQHSTDTQYF.

Points on this clone: Read sequence stops 3 residues before the CDR3 end, and the germline J gene provides the missing end. The V call is TRBV5-4, the J call TRBJ2-1; weak D call: TRBD1 (5 bases). In germline, CDR1 is SGHNT, CDR2 YYREEE (reference sequence). The germline V and J ends were trimmed by 1 base and 6 bases, with 11 bases remaining between them. CDR3 length: 14 residues. CDR3 DNA (partial): TGTGCCAGCAGCTTGCCAGGGTCGGCCAATGAG. Protein product: CASSLPGSANE. From start to end, the CDR3 is CASSLPGSANEQFF.